These 8 T cell receptor beta chains originate from one sample sequenced in a study of siplizumab effects on memory and regulatory T cells (dated by TCRdb to the late 2010s). Library construction relied on the immunoSEQ multiplex PCR assay. TCRdb took over this immuneACCESS table, retaining in-frame rearrangements with V and J assigned. Such tables are incomplete; in checked studies, under half of the missing clones stem from an unresolved V gene, and the remainder is unexplained. For this sample there are 65,000 to 70,000 clones; approximately 88% appear just once. The ten top clones hold about 1.5% of the sample. Sample: Tregs sorted from blood. These receptors were taken from a human donor in good health.

CDR3 amino acids: CASSLKGYEQYF. The CDR3 nucleotides read TGTGCCAGCAGCTTAAAGGGCTACGAGCAGTACTTC. The chain links TRBV7-3 to TRBJ2-7; D is unclear. From germline, CDR1 is SGHTA and CDR2 FQGTGA. The V and J ends lost 1 base and 3 bases respectively, with 4 bases between them. The CDR3 totals 12 residues.

The chain recombines TRBV6-1 with TRBJ1-2, with 10 nucleotides matching TRBD1. Germline V gene data show CDR1 as MNHNS and CDR2 as SASEGT. CDR3 length: 12 amino acids. Losses at the gene ends were 10 bases for V and 7 bases for J; bases not matched to a gene: 6. The CDR3, as DNA: TGTGCCACCCTGGACAGGGGGTTTGGCTACACCTTC. Its protein product is CATLDRGFGYTF.

The chain combines TRBV7-9 with TRBJ2-3; D remains unclear. The V gene lost 3 bases and the J gene lost 2 bases, with 3 bases spanning the gap. The CDR3 consists of 12 residues. Germline CDR1 is SEHNR and CDR2 is FQNEAQ (reference sequence). The CDR3 nucleotides read TGTGCCAGCAGCTTCTCCACAGATACGCAGTATTTT. Amino acids: CASSFSTDTQYF.

This clone appeared a few times. The rearrangement joins TRBV9 to TRBJ1-4, with a possible D match to TRBD1 (6 bases). The CDR3 runs to 15 residues. V lost 4 bases and J 7 bases, leaving 17 bases between the germline ends. CDR1 SGDLS and CDR2 YYNGEE come from the germline V gene. CDR3 sequence (DNA): TGTGCCAGCAGCCCGACAGGATGGGTTGGTGAAAAACTGTTTTTT. It translates to CASSPTGWVGEKLFF.

This clone showed up just once. This sequence joins TRBV4-2 and TRBJ2-5, with D uncertain. The germline V gene encodes CDR1 LGHNA and CDR2 YNFKEQ. CDR3 length equals 15 residues. The V end was cut by 4 bases, the J end by 4 bases, with 16 bases between. CDR3 loop: CASSRWAGDLETQYF. For the CDR3, the DNA is TGTGCCAGCAGCCGATGGGCAGGAGATCTAGAGACCCAGTACTTC.

The rearrangement uses TRBV7-8 and TRBJ1-3; perhaps TRBD1 as D (6 bases). Between the trimmed V and J ends, which lost 1 base and 1 base, there was a span of 11 bases. This CDR3 spans 16 amino acids. CDR1 SGHVS and CDR2 FQNEAQ come from the germline V gene. CDR3: CASSLEPDRSGNTIYF. CDR3 in DNA: TGTGCCAGCAGCTTAGAACCGGACAGATCTGGAAACACCATATATTTT. The complete variable domain, with remaining parts taken from reference TRBV7-8 and TRBJ1-3, reads GAGVSQSPRYKVAKRGQDVALRCDPISGHVSLFWYQQALGQGPEFLTYFQNEAQLDKSGLPSDRFFAERPEGSVSTLKIQRTQQEDSAVYLCASSLEPDRSGNTIYFGEGSWLTVV.

This chain joins TRBV18 and TRBJ2-6, with D perhaps TRBD2 (5 bases). Germline CDR1 reads KGHSH; CDR2 reads LQKENI. The CDR3 is made up of 15 amino acids. V lost 4 bases, J lost 2 bases, and 9 bases lay in between. Here the CDR3 reads CASSLRVAGANVLTF. The CDR3 nucleotides are TGTGCCAGCTCACTGAGGGTAGCTGGGGCCAACGTCCTGACTTTC.

The J gene is TRBJ2-1, the V gene TRBV20-1; 10 bases line up with TRBD2. Per germline, CDR1 DFQATT and CDR2 SNEGSKA (reference sequence). The CDR3 length is 11 residues. As DNA, the CDR3 is TGCAGCAGACTAGCGGGTGATGAGCAGTTCTTC. Protein: CSRLAGDEQFF.